Listed here are 27 T cell receptor beta chains from one sample, sequenced in a study of early T cells in non-severe SARS-CoV-2 infection. TCRdb reanalysed the 5' RACE reads using MiXCR and keeps one entry per CDR3 protein. The sample lists some 45,000 distinct CDR3 sequences; around 4% were seen once. The specimen was whole blood. These receptors were collected from an adult who was a healthcare worker with PCR-confirmed SARS-CoV-2 infection or an uninfected control (not recorded which).

This clonotype has ten or more counts. This rearrangement joins TRBV10-2 to TRBJ1-1; 7 nucleotides match TRBD1. Germline CDR1 WSHSY, CDR2 SAAADI. The CDR3 length is 17 residues. V was pared by 5 bases and J by 0 bases, with 12 bases of the junction left unmatched. Here the CDR3 reads CASSQIRGVSLNTEAFF. The CDR3 coding sequence is TGCGCCAGCAGTCAAATCAGGGGGGTCAGTTTGAACACTGAAGCTTTCTTT.

This clonotype turned up a few times. The chain links TRBV20-1 to TRBJ2-3, with a possible D match to TRBD2 (6 bases). The germline V gene encodes CDR1 DFQATT and CDR2 SNEGSKA (reference sequence). Trimming pared 6 bases from V and 0 bases from J, leaving 13 bases between. CDR3 size: 14 residues. As DNA, the CDR3 is TGCAGTGCCCAAGCGGGCACCAGCACAGATACGCAGTATTTT. It is translated as CSAQAGTSTDTQYF.

This clonotype was recorded at least ten times. The chain links TRBV20-1 to TRBJ2-3; D tentatively reads TRBD1 or TRBD2 (5 bases each). Germline loops: CDR1 DFQATT, CDR2 SNEGSKA (reference sequence). The V and J ends lost 5 bases and 0 bases respectively, with 15 bases between them. The CDR3 is 15 residues long. The CDR3: CSAGKGRTSTDTQYF. CDR3 coding DNA: TGCAGTGCTGGAAAGGGGAGAACTAGCACAGATACGCAGTATTTT.

This clonotype has just a few counts. This sequence joins TRBV4-1 and TRBJ2-5, with 8 bases that match TRBD1. V dropped 3 bases and J dropped 0; count of bases not matched to a gene: 3. Germline assignment: CDR1 MGHRA and CDR2 YSYEKL. This CDR3 comprises 15 residues. This CDR3 reads CASSHPDRDQETQYF. CDR3 in DNA: TGCGCCAGCAGCCACCCGGACAGGGACCAAGAGACCCAGTACTTC.

The sample holds many counts of this clonotype. The V and J genes are TRBV20-1 and TRBJ1-5; D may be TRBD1 (5 bases). V was shortened by 6 bases and J by 2 bases, with 17 bases between the two germline ends. The CDR3 is 15 residues long. Germline V CDR1 and CDR2: DFQATT, SNEGSKA (reference sequence). The CDR3 sequence: CSASGTLSRNQPQHF. Here the CDR3 DNA reads TGCAGTGCATCCGGGACCCTATCGCGCAATCAGCCCCAGCATTTT.

A few counts support this clonotype. This chain uses TRBV29-1 with TRBJ1-1; D unclear. Germline CDR1 is SQVTM and CDR2 is ANQGSEA. The CDR3 has 13 amino acids. V was shortened by 2 bases and J by 3 bases, with 10 bases between the two germline ends. CDR3 loop: CSVERSVDTEAFF. The CDR3 DNA sequence: TGCAGCGTTGAAAGATCGGTTGACACTGAAGCTTTCTTT.

This clonotype was detected a few times. V and J are TRBV7-3 and TRBJ2-5, with D possibly matching TRBD2 (6 bases). From germline, CDR1 is SGHTA and CDR2 FQGTGA. Trimming cost V 4 bases and J 5 bases, with 14 bases left between them. CDR3 length equals 14 residues. CDR3 DNA: TGTGCCAGCAGCTCCGGGACTGCGGAGGAGACCCAGTACTTC. This encodes CASSSGTAEETQYF.

This clonotype has at least ten counts. The V and J genes are TRBV13 and TRBJ2-2; a possible D gene is TRBD1 (6 bases). The CDR3 is 14 residues long. The V end was cut by 7 bases, the J end by 4 bases, with 13 bases between. Per the germline V gene, CDR1 is PRHDT and CDR2 is FYEKMQ (reference sequence). The CDR3 DNA reads as TGTGCCAGCAAACTGAACAGGGTCACCGGGGAGCTGTTTTTT. This translates into CASKLNRVTGELFF.

This clonotype was recorded many times. V and J are TRBV19 and TRBJ1-6; 10 bases match TRBD1. Germline assignment: CDR1 LNHDA and CDR2 SQIVND (reference sequence). The V and J ends lost 6 bases and 8 bases, in that order; junction bases with no gene match: 7. The CDR3 sequence is 15 residues long. CDR3 loop: CASSRTGGSDSPLHF. CDR3 bases: TGTGCCAGTAGCCGGACAGGGGGATCAGATTCACCCCTCCACTTT. Drawing the rest from reference TRBV19 and TRBJ1-6, the complete variable domain is DGGITQSPKYLFRKEGQNVTLSCEQNLNHDAMYWYRQDPGQGLRLIYYSQIVNDFQKGDIAEGYSVSREKKESFPLTVTSAQKNPTAFYLCASSRTGGSDSPLHFGNGTRLTVT.

This clonotype appeared a single time. The CDR3 loop reads CASGLREDEKLFF. DNA for the CDR3: TGTGCTAGTGGTTTGCGGGAGGATGAAAAACTGTTTTTT. The rearrangement links TRBV12-5 to TRBJ1-4, with unresolved D. CDR1 and CDR2 from the germline V gene are LGHNT and FRNRAP. Trimming shortened V by 2 bases and J by 6 bases, and 7 bases separated the two germline ends. The CDR3 sequence is 13 residues long.

This clonotype was recorded a few times. This chain connects TRBV30 to TRBJ2-5; D is uncertain. V was shortened by 0 bases and J by 3 bases, with 8 bases between the two germline ends. This CDR3 comprises 13 residues. Per germline, CDR1 GTSNPN and CDR2 SVGIG (reference sequence). The CDR3 sequence is CAWSVRSKETQYF. The CDR3 DNA reads as TGTGCCTGGAGTGTACGGAGTAAAGAGACCCAGTACTTC.

The sample holds many counts of this clonotype. This chain joins TRBV5-1 and TRBJ1-2, with D perhaps matching TRBD1 (6 bases). The CDR3 totals 16 residues. V shed 7 bases and J shed 2 bases, with 21 bases lying between them. CDR1 is SGHRS and CDR2 is YFSETQ in the germline V gene. CDR3 in amino acids: CASATGFITGNYGYTF. Written as DNA, the CDR3 is TGCGCCAGCGCCACCGGGTTCATAACAGGGAACTATGGCTACACCTTC. Full variable domain (remainder filled in from reference TRBV5-1 and TRBJ1-2): KAGVTQTPRYLIKTRGQQVTLSCSPISGHRSVSWYQQTPGQGLQFLFEYFSETQRNKGNFPGRFSGRQFSNSRSEMNVSTLELGDSALYLCASATGFITGNYGYTFGSGTRLTVV.

Regarding this clonotype: A much larger clone sits a single nucleotide away, making a read error possible. The chain employs TRBV25-1 and TRBJ1-2; 8 bases fit TRBD1. The CDR3 has 15 residues. Germline V gives CDR1 MGHDK, CDR2 SYGVNS. The CDR3, as DNA: TGTGCCAGCAGTGAATATCCAGGGGGCGACTATGGCTACGCCTTC. Its translation is CASSEYPGGDYGYAF.

This clonotype was found many times. The chain uses TRBV4-2 and TRBJ1-5; a possible D gene is TRBD1 (5 bases). V lost 0 bases and J lost 3, with 9 bases in between. The germline V gene encodes CDR1 LGHNA and CDR2 YNFKEQ. The CDR3 has 15 residues. This CDR3 reads CASSQERGDNQPQHF. The CDR3 bases are TGTGCCAGCAGCCAAGAGAGAGGGGACAATCAGCCCCAGCATTTT.

This clonotype was seen many times. The V and J genes are TRBV5-6 and TRBJ1-1, with a weak D call TRBD1 (6 bases). Trimming cost V 2 bases and J 5 bases, with 16 bases left between them. The CDR3 sequence is 15 residues long. Per the germline V gene, CDR1 is SGHDT and CDR2 is YYEEEE. Written as DNA, the CDR3 is TGTGCCAGCAGCTTAGCAGGGGATGAAGAAACTGAAGCTTTCTTT. This gives the protein CASSLAGDEETEAFF.

This clonotype was seen at least ten times. The chain couples TRBV20-1 to TRBJ2-3; D tentatively reads TRBD1 or TRBD2 (5 bases each). V lost 7 bases, J lost 5 bases, and 16 bases lay in between. The CDR3 contains 13 residues. CDR1 is DFQATT and CDR2 is SNEGSKA in the germline V gene (reference sequence). The CDR3 DNA follows: TGCAGTGTAGTGGGACCCGGAGTAGATACGCAGTATTTT. It yields the protein CSVVGPGVDTQYF.

This clonotype was observed at least ten times. The gene calls are TRBV7-2 and TRBJ1-2; no definite D call. This CDR3 region has 13 residues. V was cut by 2 bases and J by 0 bases, with 4 bases left in between. The germline V gene encodes CDR1 SGHTA and CDR2 FQGNSA. The CDR3 DNA sequence: TGTGCCAGCAGCTTACCCCCTAACTATGGCTACACCTTC. Protein: CASSLPPNYGYTF.

This clonotype was seen many times. V is TRBV6-6 and J is TRBJ2-7; D is uncertain. Trimming removed 5 bases at V and 0 bases at J, with 11 bases between. Germline-derived CDR1 and CDR2 are MNHNY and SVGAGI (reference sequence). The CDR3 runs to 14 residues. CDR3 coding DNA: TGTGCCAGCAGTAACCCACAGTACTCCTACGAGCAGTACTTC. It is translated as CASSNPQYSYEQYF.

This clonotype came up many times. This chain joins TRBV5-5 and TRBJ2-6; no reliable D call. V was trimmed by 0 bases and J by 0 bases, leaving 7 bases between them. The CDR3 sequence is 16 residues long. Germline CDR1 is SGHKS and CDR2 is YYEKEE (reference sequence). The CDR3 DNA is TGTGCCAGCAGCTTGGCCCCCTTCTCTGGGGCCAACGTCCTGACTTTC. Translated, it gives CASSLAPFSGANVLTF. The full variable domain, completed using reference TRBV5-5 and TRBJ2-6, is DAGVTQSPTHLIKTRGQQVTLRCSPISGHKSVSWYQQVLGQGPQFIFQYYEKEERGRGNFPDRFSARQFPNYSSELNVNALLLGDSALYLCASSLAPFSGANVLTFGAGSRLTVL.

This clonotype was found many times. This chain joins TRBV6-2 or TRBV6-3 and TRBJ1-1; TRBD1 agrees at 8 bases. Germline trimming cut 5 bases from V and 4 bases from J; bases unmatched to any gene: 15. The length of the CDR3 is 17 residues. Germline V gene lookup returns CDR1 MNHEY and CDR2 SVGEGT. CDR3 amino acids: CASSERTGRIGGTEAFF. CDR3 bases: TGTGCCAGCAGTGAACGGACAGGGAGGATTGGGGGCACTGAAGCTTTCTTT.

This clonotype was detected many times. The chain uses TRBV13 and TRBJ2-7; D is unresolved. Trimming took 5 bases from V and 2 from J, leaving 10 bases between them. The CDR3 loop spans 13 amino acids. Germline loops: CDR1 PRHDT, CDR2 FYEKMQ (reference sequence). The CDR3 DNA is TGTGCCAGCAGCCCCCCCTCCGCCTACGAGCAGTACTTC. Translating it yields CASSPPSAYEQYF.

This clonotype occurred many times. The chain is built from TRBV6-2 or TRBV6-3 and TRBJ1-1; D is undetermined. V was trimmed by 2 bases and J by 4 bases, leaving 8 bases between them. This CDR3 is built from 13 residues. Germline-derived CDR1 and CDR2 are MNHEY and SVGEGT. The chain's CDR3 is CASSYVPATEAFF. DNA of the CDR3: TGTGCCAGCAGTTACGTCCCGGCCACTGAAGCTTTCTTT.

In its sample, this clonotype was seen many times. V is TRBV27 and J is TRBJ2-7; D not certain. This CDR3 region has 12 residues. V lost 5 bases, J lost 2 bases, and 7 bases lay in between. Germline V lookup: CDR1 MNHEY, CDR2 SMNVEV (reference sequence). CDR3 sequence: CASSPGPYEQYF. Here the CDR3 DNA reads TGTGCCAGCAGTCCTGGGCCCTACGAGCAGTACTTC.

This clonotype was seen many times. The chain recombines TRBV15 with TRBJ1-2; D is unresolved. V dropped 4 bases and J dropped 0 bases, with 12 bases sitting between them. Germline V gene sequence: CDR1 LNHNV, CDR2 YYDKDF (reference sequence). The CDR3 contains 15 residues. CDR3 protein: CATSTGEAANYGYTF. The CDR3 DNA reads as TGTGCCACCAGCACCGGGGAGGCTGCTAACTATGGCTACACCTTC.

This clonotype was detected many times. The chain links TRBV19 to TRBJ2-7; 7 bases line up with TRBD2. The V gene's germline CDR1 is LNHDA and CDR2 SQIVND (reference sequence). This CDR3 contains 13 residues. J lost 3 bases, V lost 6 bases, and 5 bases had no gene match. The CDR3 DNA reads as TGTGCCAGTAGCCAGCGGGGATACTACGAGCAGTACTTC. Translation: CASSQRGYYEQYF.

This clonotype was observed at least ten times. The chain couples TRBV13 to TRBJ2-7; TRBD1 might be the D (5 bases). The germline V gene encodes CDR1 PRHDT and CDR2 FYEKMQ (reference sequence). The CDR3 contains 15 residues. Trimming took 2 bases from V and 1 from J, leaving 12 bases between them. DNA for the CDR3: TGTGCCAGCAGCTTAAAGCCAGGGTTATCCTACGAGCAGTACTTC. Protein product: CASSLKPGLSYEQYF.

The chain couples TRBV3-1 to TRBJ1-1; D is possibly TRBD1 (5 bases). Per germline, CDR1 LGHDT and CDR2 YNNKEL (reference sequence). V was pared by 1 base and J by 1 base, with 7 bases between. The CDR3 covers 14 residues. The CDR3 sequence is CASSQAGANTEAFF. The CDR3 nucleotides read TGTGCCAGCAGCCAAGCCGGGGCGAACACTGAAGCTTTCTTT.